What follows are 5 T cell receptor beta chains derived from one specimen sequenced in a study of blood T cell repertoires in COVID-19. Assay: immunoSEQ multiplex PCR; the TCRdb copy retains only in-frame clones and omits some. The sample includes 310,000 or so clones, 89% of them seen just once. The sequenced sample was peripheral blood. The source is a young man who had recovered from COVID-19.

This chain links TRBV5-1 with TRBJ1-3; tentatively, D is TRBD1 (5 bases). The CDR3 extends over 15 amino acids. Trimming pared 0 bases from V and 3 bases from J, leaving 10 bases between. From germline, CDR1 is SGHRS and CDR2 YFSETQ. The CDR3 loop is CASSLAPGNGNTIYF. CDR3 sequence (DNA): TGCGCCAGCAGCTTGGCTCCAGGGAATGGAAACACCATATATTTT.

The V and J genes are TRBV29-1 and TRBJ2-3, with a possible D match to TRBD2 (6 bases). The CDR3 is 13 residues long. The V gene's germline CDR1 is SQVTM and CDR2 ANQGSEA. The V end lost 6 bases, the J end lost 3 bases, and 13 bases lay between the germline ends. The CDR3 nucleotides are TGCAGCGTGGCGGGACTGGGGACAGATACGCAGTATTTT. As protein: CSVAGLGTDTQYF.

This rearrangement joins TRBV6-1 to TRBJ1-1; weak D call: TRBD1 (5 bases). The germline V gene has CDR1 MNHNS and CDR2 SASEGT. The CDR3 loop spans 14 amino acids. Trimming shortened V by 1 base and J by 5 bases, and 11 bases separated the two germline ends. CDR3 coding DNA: TGTGCCAGCAGTGAAGTCAACAGGTGGACTGAAGCTTTCTTT. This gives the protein CASSEVNRWTEAFF.

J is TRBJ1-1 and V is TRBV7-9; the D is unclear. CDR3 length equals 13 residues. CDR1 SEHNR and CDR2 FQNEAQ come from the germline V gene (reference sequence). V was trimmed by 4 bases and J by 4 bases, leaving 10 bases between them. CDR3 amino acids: CASSSKWSTEAFF. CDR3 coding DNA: TGTGCCAGCAGCTCAAAATGGAGCACTGAAGCTTTCTTT.

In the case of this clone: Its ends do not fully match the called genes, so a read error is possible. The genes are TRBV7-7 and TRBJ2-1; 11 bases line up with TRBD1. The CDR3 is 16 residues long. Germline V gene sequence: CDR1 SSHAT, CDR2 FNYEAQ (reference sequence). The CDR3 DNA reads TGTGCTAGCAGCCCTTGGGGCGGGACAGGGGGAAATGAGCAGTTCTTC. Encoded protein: CASSPWGGTGGNEQFF.